Presented here are 2 T cell receptor beta chains from one specimen sequenced in a study of CD8 T cells in Susac syndrome. With random hexamers, roughly 0.45 to 1 ug RNA was reverse transcribed. Via MiXCR, TCRdb re-called the immunoSEQ multiplex PCR reads, giving one row per CDR3 protein. Of approximately 53,000 distinct CDR3 sequences listed, 93% are singletons. The sample consisted of CD8+ T cells from PBMCs. The receptors were sampled from a human donor with multiple sclerosis.

This chain connects TRBV4-3 to TRBJ2-3; tentatively, D is TRBD2 (5 bases). CDR1 and CDR2 from the germline V gene are LGHNA and YSLEER. The V end was cut by 4 bases, the J end by 2 bases, with 13 bases between. This CDR3 contains 15 residues. The CDR3 DNA reads as TGCGCCAGCAGCCCAAGCGGTTATTCCACAGATACGCAGTATTTT. Translation gives CASSPSGYSTDTQYF.

This clonotype was counted only a few times. The chain carries TRBV19 and TRBJ1-5; no clear D. The V gene's germline CDR1 is LNHDA and CDR2 SQIVND (reference sequence). V was shortened by 7 bases and J by 5 bases, with 12 bases between the two germline ends. This CDR3 comprises 13 residues. The CDR3: CASTSPGDQPQHF. Written as DNA, the CDR3 is TGTGCCAGTACCTCCCCCGGGGATCAGCCCCAGCATTTT.